The 5 T cell receptor beta chains reported below all come from one sample, sequenced in a study of cytomegalovirus exposure and HLA in healthy donors. Primers included in the PCR were 60 Vbeta and 13 Jbeta primers. Assay: immunoSEQ multiplex PCR; the TCRdb copy retains only in-frame clones and omits some. This sample's table reports about 140,000 clones. The sample comprised PBMCs. Receptor source: a woman between 18 and 29 years old in good health and CMV-seronegative.

V gene TRBV7-8 combines with J gene TRBJ1-4; tentatively, D is TRBD1 (6 bases). Trimming cost V 2 bases and J 7 bases, with 14 bases left between them. CDR3 length: 15 residues. CDR1 SGHVS and CDR2 FQNEAQ come from the germline V gene. The CDR3 region is CASSLQPGRGEKLFF. CDR3 nucleotides: TGTGCCAGCAGCTTACAGCCGGGCAGGGGTGAAAAACTGTTTTTT.

The chain has TRBV5-6 and TRBJ2-1; D remains unclear. The ends were cut back, 0 bases at V and 9 bases at J, with 13 bases in the middle. Germline CDR1 reads SGHDT; CDR2 reads YYEEEE. There are 14 residues in the CDR3. The CDR3 nucleotides read TGTGCCAGCAGCTTGGGAACACGTACAATTGAGCAGTTCTTC. Translation gives CASSLGTRTIEQFF.

The chain is built from TRBV4-1 and TRBJ1-5; D not certain. There are 15 residues in the CDR3. Germline V gives CDR1 MGHRA, CDR2 YSYEKL. The germline V and J ends were trimmed by 1 base and 4 bases, with 11 bases remaining between them. The CDR3 DNA follows: TGCGCCAGCAGCCAAGGCCCAGGTAAAAATCAGCCCCAGCATTTT. Its protein product is CASSQGPGKNQPQHF.

This chain uses TRBV6-1 with TRBJ2-7, with TRBD2 matching over 8 bases. The germline CDR1 and CDR2 sequences are MNHNS and SASEGT. The CDR3 runs 13 residues. Trimming cost V 10 bases and J 5 bases; bases outside gene matches: 10. The CDR3 DNA reads TGTGCCATGTCCGGGACTAGTCTCCACGAGCAGTACTTC. Translating it yields CAMSGTSLHEQYF.

This CDR3 is CASRWTGDYGYTF. In DNA form, the CDR3 reads TGTGCCAGCAGATGGACAGGGGACTATGGCTACACCTTC. The gene calls are TRBV6-1 and TRBJ1-2; 9 bases are a match to TRBD1. Per the germline V gene, CDR1 is MNHNS and CDR2 is SASEGT. Trimming removed 6 bases from V and 3 bases from J; junction bases left unmatched: 2. The CDR3 runs to 13 residues.